The 30 T cell receptor beta chains below all came from one sample that was sequenced in a study of blood T cell repertoires in COVID-19. TCRdb keeps only in-frame clones here, not all; method: immunoSEQ multiplex PCR. Among a few hundred thousand clones listed, around 92% were seen once. Sequenced input: peripheral blood. Receptor source: a woman aged 25 to 39 with COVID-19, enrolled during active disease.

The chain employs TRBV5-8 and TRBJ2-5; 10 nucleotides align to TRBD2. After removal of 2 bases from V and 5 bases from J, the junction contained 3 bases not matched to a gene. The CDR3 has 14 residues. Germline V gives CDR1 SGHTS, CDR2 YDEGEE. For the CDR3, the DNA is TGTGCCAGCAGCTTTAGCGGGGGGTCCGAGACCCAGTACTTC. It is translated as CASSFSGGSETQYF. Full variable domain (outside the CDR3, taken from reference TRBV5-8 and TRBJ2-5): EAGVTQSPTHLIKTRGQQATLRCSPISGHTSVYWYQQALGLGLQFLLWYDEGEERNRGNFPPRFSGRQFPNYSSELNVNALELEDSALYLCASSFSGGSETQYFGPGTRLLVL.

V gene TRBV6-5 combines with J gene TRBJ2-1; a possible D gene is TRBD1 (6 bases). Between the trimmed V and J ends, which lost 4 bases and 3 bases, there was a span of 16 bases. The germline CDR1 and CDR2 sequences are MNHEY and SVGAGI. The CDR3 has 16 amino acids. The CDR3 DNA reads as TGTGCCAGCAGTTTGGACAGACGTAGCTTCTACAATGAGCAGTTCTTC. This sequence encodes CASSLDRRSFYNEQFF.

The CDR3 loop is CASTQMGGARTEAFF. CDR3 nucleotides: TGTGCCAGTACCCAGATGGGGGGGGCGAGAACTGAAGCTTTCTTT. V is TRBV19 and J is TRBJ1-1, with D maybe TRBD1 (6 bases). The V and J ends lost 7 bases and 5 bases respectively, with 20 bases between them. Germline V CDR1 and CDR2: LNHDA, SQIVND (reference sequence). The CDR3 is made up of 15 amino acids.

The chain uses TRBV5-1 and TRBJ2-7; possibly TRBD1 for D (5 bases). The V and J ends lost 0 bases and 6 bases respectively, with 13 bases between them. The CDR3 spans 14 residues. Germline V gene sequence: CDR1 SGHRS, CDR2 YFSETQ. CDR3 DNA sequence: TGCGCCAGCAGCTTGGTGGTAGGGGCCCTCGAGCAGTACTTC. It translates to CASSLVVGALEQYF.

V gene TRBV2 combines with J gene TRBJ1-2, with TRBD1 identical over 11 bases. Germline loops: CDR1 SNHLY, CDR2 FYNNEI. The ends lost 3 bases at V and 6 bases at J; junction bases unmatched: 3. The CDR3 sequence is 14 residues long. The CDR3 nucleotides are TGTGCCAGCAGTGACCGGACAGGGGGCAATGGCTACACCTTC. As protein: CASSDRTGGNGYTF.

On this clone itself: One end of the junction does not line up with germline, which may come from a read error. The genes are TRBV5-1 and TRBJ1-2; TRBD1 aligns across 9 bases. This CDR3 region has 14 residues. Germline loops: CDR1 SGHRS, CDR2 YFSETQ. CDR3 protein: CASSLVDRGYDYTF. CDR3 nucleotide sequence: TGCGCCAGCAGCTTGGTCGACAGGGGGTATGACTACACCTTC.

The V call is TRBV15, the J call TRBJ1-2, with D uncertain. This CDR3 region has 14 residues. V lost 5 bases, J lost 8 bases, and 18 bases lay in between. Germline V gene lookup returns CDR1 LNHNV and CDR2 YYDKDF (reference sequence). The CDR3 coding sequence is TGTGCCACCAGCCCTGGACCGAGGGTCTCGGGCTACACCTTC. It codes for CATSPGPRVSGYTF.

The chain carries TRBV5-4 and TRBJ2-1; TRBD1 matches 9 bases. V was pared by 1 base and J by 7 bases, with 3 bases of the junction left unmatched. The CDR3 is 14 residues long. Germline CDR1 SGHNT, CDR2 YYREEE (reference sequence). CDR3 protein: CASSLRQGDNEQFF. In nucleotides, the CDR3 is TGTGCCAGCAGCTTGAGACAGGGGGATAATGAGCAGTTCTTC.

This clone was counted once. The chain links TRBV6-5 to TRBJ2-5, with D possibly matching TRBD1 (6 bases). V lost 8 bases to trimming and J lost 2 bases, with 12 bases between them. The CDR3 has 13 residues. Germline assignment: CDR1 MNHEY and CDR2 SVGAGI. The CDR3 DNA follows: TGTGCCAGCCTGGGGACAATGCAAGAGACCCAGTACTTC. Residues: CASLGTMQETQYF.

This chain connects TRBV11-2 to TRBJ1-2; 10 bases are shared with TRBD1. The CDR3 extends over 17 amino acids. The germline CDR1 and CDR2 sequences are SGHAT and FQNNGV. The trim removed 4 bases at V and 8 bases at J, leaving 16 bases unmatched. The CDR3 protein is CASSSTGTGDEEDGYTF. The CDR3 DNA reads TGTGCCAGCAGCTCGACCGGGACAGGGGATGAAGAAGACGGCTACACCTTC.

This chain uses TRBV3-1 (or the pseudogene TRBV3-2) with TRBJ2-7; the match to TRBD2 covers 10 bases. The V gene's germline CDR1 is LGHDT and CDR2 YNNKEL (reference sequence). The CDR3 has 15 residues. V lost 1 base, J lost 2 bases, and 2 bases stayed unmatched. DNA of the CDR3: TGTGCCAGCAGCCAAGCTAGCGGGGGCCCCTACGAGCAGTACTTC. It encodes CASSQASGGPYEQYF.

The rearrangement uses TRBV9 and TRBJ2-7; a weak D match, TRBD2 (6 bases). Deletions cut 3 bases from V and 5 bases from J, with 12 bases between. The CDR3 runs 13 residues. The germline gives CDR1 SGDLS, CDR2 YYNGEE. CDR3 sequence reads: CASSAGTAHEQYF. The CDR3 coding sequence is TGTGCCAGCAGCGCCGGGACTGCCCACGAGCAGTACTTC.

This clone has a handful of counts. The rearrangement links TRBV29-1 to TRBJ2-5, with TRBD2 identical over 11 bases. CDR3 length equals 14 residues. After removal of 5 bases from V and 4 bases from J, the junction contained 6 bases not matched to a gene. The germline CDR1 and CDR2 sequences are SQVTM and ANQGSEA. CDR3 DNA sequence: TGCAGCGTTAGGGGTGGACTAGCGGGAGAGACCCAGTACTTC. Translation: CSVRGGLAGETQYF.

This chain connects TRBV18 to TRBJ2-3; D remains unclear. CDR1 and CDR2 from the germline V gene are KGHSH and LQKENI. V gave up 3 bases and J gave up 4 bases, with 14 bases separating them. The CDR3 consists of 15 residues. This CDR3 is CASSPSTGPPDTQYF. DNA for the CDR3: TGTGCCAGCTCACCCTCGACTGGTCCCCCAGATACGCAGTATTTT.

The chain employs TRBV7-2 and TRBJ1-2, with D possibly matching TRBD1 (5 bases). This CDR3 region has 15 residues. Germline values: CDR1 SGHTA, CDR2 FQGNSA. V dropped 6 bases and J dropped 2 bases, with 16 bases sitting between them. In nucleotides, the CDR3 is TGTGCCAGCAGGTTGACAGCGAACATCAACTATGGCTACACCTTC. It yields the protein CASRLTANINYGYTF. The full variable domain, its missing parts supplied by reference TRBV7-2 and TRBJ1-2, is GAGVSQSPSNKVTEKGKDVELRCDPISGHTALYWYRQSLGQGLEFLIYFQGNSAPDKSGLPSDRFSAERTGGSVSTLTIQRTQQEDSAVYLCASRLTANINYGYTFGSGTRLTVV.

The CDR3 coding sequence is TGTGCCAGCAGCTTGCAAAGCACAGGGAACACTGAAGCTTTCTTT. Translated: CASSLQSTGNTEAFF. The gene calls are TRBV6-2 or TRBV6-3 and TRBJ1-1, with a weak D call TRBD1 (5 bases). CDR1 and CDR2 from the germline V gene are MNHEY and SVGEGT. Trimming removed 6 bases from V and 1 base from J, with 15 bases in between. CDR3 length equals 15 residues.

Worth noting for this clone: The junction shows a germline mismatch at one end, possibly a read error. CDR3 amino acids: CASSHSQRTQETQYF. The CDR3 DNA follows: TGTGCCAGCAGTCACTCGCAGCGGACCCAAGAGACCCAGTACTTC. The chain is built from TRBV6-6 and TRBJ2-5; a weak D match, TRBD2 (5 bases). Germline V gene lookup returns CDR1 MNHNY and CDR2 SVGAGI (reference sequence). The CDR3 has 15 amino acids.

This sequence joins TRBV19 and TRBJ2-3; tentatively, D is TRBD1 (6 bases). This CDR3 has 16 amino acids. CDR1 is LNHDA and CDR2 is SQIVND in the germline V gene (reference sequence). V was pared by 3 bases and J by 2 bases, with 15 bases between. The CDR3 DNA reads as TGTGCCAGTAGTATGGCTTCAGGGGATTTCACAGATACGCAGTATTTT. Its translation: CASSMASGDFTDTQYF.

The chain combines TRBV24-1 with TRBJ2-2; maybe TRBD2 (6 bases). V was pared by 4 bases and J by 4 bases, with 9 bases between. Per the germline V gene, CDR1 is KGHDR and CDR2 is SFDVKD. The CDR3 sequence is 14 residues long. The CDR3: CATSDPGVTGELFF. CDR3 DNA sequence: TGTGCCACCAGTGACCCGGGGGTCACCGGGGAGCTGTTTTTT.

The chain employs TRBV27 and TRBJ1-2; TRBD1 agrees at 7 bases. V shed 6 bases and J 5 bases; nucleotides not matched to a gene: 9. Germline CDR1 reads MNHEY; CDR2 reads SMNVEV (reference sequence). The CDR3 length is 14 residues. The CDR3 protein is CASRDGQVEYGYTF. For the CDR3, the DNA is TGTGCCAGCAGGGATGGACAGGTTGAATATGGCTACACCTTC.

This clone was seen a single time. The chain recombines TRBV6-4 with TRBJ1-6; TRBD1 matches 8 bases. The CDR3 totals 17 residues. V gave up 8 bases and J gave up 2 bases; unmatched junction bases: 11. Looked up from germline, CDR1 is MRHNA and CDR2 is SNTAGT. This CDR3 is CASERTGKRTYNSPLHF. The CDR3 DNA reads TGTGCCAGCGAGAGGACAGGGAAAAGAACCTATAATTCACCCCTCCACTTT.

The genes are TRBV21-1 and TRBJ1-5; TRBD1, the table's D call, lacks a check against the DNA. TRBV21-1 is reported as a pseudogene. This CDR3 contains 14 residues. For the CDR3, the DNA is TGTGCCAGCCCGACACACCTTTCGAACATGCCCCAGCATTTT. Its protein product is CASPTHLSNMPQHF.

The J gene is TRBJ1-1, the V gene TRBV5-4; perhaps TRBD1 as D (5 bases). V was pared by 5 bases and J by 8 bases, with 13 bases between. CDR1 is SGHNT, CDR2 YYREEE, per germline (reference sequence). The CDR3 loop spans 12 amino acids. CDR3 loop: CASSPSGDEAFF. The CDR3 DNA reads TGTGCCAGCAGTCCCTCGGGGGACGAAGCTTTCTTT.

The V and J genes are TRBV6-5 and TRBJ2-4; 7 nucleotides agree with TRBD2. Germline trimming cut 6 bases from V and 9 bases from J; bases unmatched to any gene: 2. The CDR3 has 11 amino acids. The germline V gene encodes CDR1 MNHEY and CDR2 SVGAGI. The CDR3 sequence: CASRWEGIQYF. The DNA for the CDR3 is TGTGCCAGCAGATGGGAGGGCATTCAGTACTTC.

CDR3 in amino acids: CASSKRTGGKDTEAFF. CDR3 DNA sequence: TGTGCCAGCAGCAAGAGGACAGGGGGTAAGGACACTGAAGCTTTCTTT. This chain joins TRBV21-1 and TRBJ1-1; the table's TRBD1 call for D was not verified on the DNA. TRBV21-1 has pseudogene status. This CDR3 spans 16 amino acids.

On this clone: At one of its ends the junction is not consistent with the germline gene, which may arise from a read error. The CDR3 region has the DNA TGTGCCAGTAATATAGGGGTCGCAGGAAATGAGCAGTTCTTC. As protein: CASNIGVAGNEQFF. This chain links TRBV19 with TRBJ2-1; TRBD1 might be the D (5 bases). The CDR3 sequence is 14 residues long. Germline CDR1 is LNHDA and CDR2 is SQIVND (reference sequence).

CDR3 DNA sequence: TGTGCCTGGGCCCCTAGCGGGGGCTCCTACGAGCAGTACTTC. It encodes CAWAPSGGSYEQYF. The chain employs TRBV30 and TRBJ2-7; 10 positions agree with TRBD2. CDR1 GTSNPN and CDR2 SVGIG come from the germline V gene (reference sequence). CDR3 length equals 14 residues. The trim removed 5 bases at V and 0 bases at J, leaving 4 bases unmatched.

This chain joins TRBV6-2 or TRBV6-3 and TRBJ1-5, with D perhaps TRBD1 (5 bases). V lost 2 bases and J lost 11, with 16 bases in between. The CDR3 has 14 residues. Germline V gives CDR1 MNHEY, CDR2 SVGEGT. The CDR3 region has the DNA TGTGCCAGCAGTTACCCAGGGACTCTCTCAGCCCAGCATTTT. Its translation is CASSYPGTLSAQHF.

This sequence joins TRBV5-1 and TRBJ1-1, with 8 bases lining up with TRBD1. CDR3 size: 16 residues. Germline CDR1 SGHRS, CDR2 YFSETQ. V was pared by 0 bases and J by 0 bases, with 4 bases of the junction left unmatched. This CDR3 is CASSLVAGGVNTEAFF. CDR3 coding DNA: TGCGCCAGCAGCTTGGTAGCAGGGGGCGTGAACACTGAAGCTTTCTTT.

This chain joins TRBV30 and TRBJ2-5, with 10 bases lining up with TRBD2. V was pared by 8 bases and J by 1 base, with 7 bases of the junction left unmatched. The germline V gene encodes CDR1 GTSNPN and CDR2 SVGIG (reference sequence). The CDR3 is 14 residues long. CDR3 residues: CARSTSGTQETQYF. The CDR3 region has the DNA TGTGCCCGGTCAACTAGCGGGACCCAAGAGACCCAGTACTTC.